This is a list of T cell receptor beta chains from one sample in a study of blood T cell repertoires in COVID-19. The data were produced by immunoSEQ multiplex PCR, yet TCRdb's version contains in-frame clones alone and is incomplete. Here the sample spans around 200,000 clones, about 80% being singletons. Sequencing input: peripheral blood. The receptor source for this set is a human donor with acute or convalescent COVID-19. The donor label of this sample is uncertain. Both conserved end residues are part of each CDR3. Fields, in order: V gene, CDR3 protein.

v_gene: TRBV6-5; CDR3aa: CASRGTSGSDEQYF
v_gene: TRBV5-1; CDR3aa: CASRGTGADTGELFF
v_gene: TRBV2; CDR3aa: CASSEELAGLGNEQFF
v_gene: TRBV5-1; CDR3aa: CASELTSGDTDTQYF
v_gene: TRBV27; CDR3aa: CASSSFRSSVNPGNTIYF
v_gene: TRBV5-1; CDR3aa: CASSQNRERTEAFF
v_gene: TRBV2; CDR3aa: CASTNGDRSRTHTQYF
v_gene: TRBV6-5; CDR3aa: CASSLGGGNYGYTF
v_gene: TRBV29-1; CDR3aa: CSVEPSGGGEQYF
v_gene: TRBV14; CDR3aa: CASSSRQGSAYEQYF
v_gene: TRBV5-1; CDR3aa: CASTPGGGYNSPLHF
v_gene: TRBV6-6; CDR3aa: CASSMDRRNQPQHF
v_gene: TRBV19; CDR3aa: CASSIDIGAETQYF
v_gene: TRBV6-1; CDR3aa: CASSEVRQGRYGYTF
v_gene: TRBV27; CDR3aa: CASSSFNSPLHF
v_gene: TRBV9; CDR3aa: CASSVNTGAPNEKLFF
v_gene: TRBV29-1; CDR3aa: CSVQNGGRYGNTIYF
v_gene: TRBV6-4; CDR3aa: CASSESRMNTEAFF
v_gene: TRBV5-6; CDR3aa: CASTERGSSYEQYF
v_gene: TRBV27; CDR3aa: CPSSPYATGELFF
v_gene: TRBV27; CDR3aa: CASSPPGTTVLNTGELFF
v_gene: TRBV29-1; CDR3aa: CSVIEGAYSPLHF
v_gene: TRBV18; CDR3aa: CASSPPEGHNEQFF
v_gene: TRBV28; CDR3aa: CASSRGQGAIEAFF
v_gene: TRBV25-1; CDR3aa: CASMGSAGSDSPLHF
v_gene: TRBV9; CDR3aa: CASSQRGNTGELFF
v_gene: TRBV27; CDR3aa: CASSPTGSGNTIYF
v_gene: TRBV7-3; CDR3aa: CASRRQGANTGELFF
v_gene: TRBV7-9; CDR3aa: CASSSGTSGGTDTQYF
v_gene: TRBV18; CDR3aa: CASSPLRGGEGDEQFF
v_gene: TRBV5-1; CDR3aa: CASSEADTQYF
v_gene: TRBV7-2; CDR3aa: CASSPVGGGYGYTF
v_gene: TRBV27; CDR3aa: CASSRWSQGGNEQFF
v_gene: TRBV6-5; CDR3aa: CASVPRGLNTEAFF
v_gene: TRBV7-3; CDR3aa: CASSPPSGTHTGELFF
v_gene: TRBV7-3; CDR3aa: CASSPEGGRAGDTQYF
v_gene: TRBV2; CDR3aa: CASSGRGAGDTQYF
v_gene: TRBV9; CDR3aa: CASSVEPDGEKLFF
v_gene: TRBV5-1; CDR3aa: CASSLEQGTSYNSPLHF
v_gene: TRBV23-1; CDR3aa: CASSQGALINEQYF
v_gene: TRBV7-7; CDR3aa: CASSWATSGIGGELFF
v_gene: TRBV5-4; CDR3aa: CASSRLDRDTGELFF
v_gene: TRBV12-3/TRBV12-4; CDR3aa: CASSLTSEMPLHF
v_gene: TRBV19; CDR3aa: CASSIQDGAQHF
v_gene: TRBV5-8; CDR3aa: CASSLVDQPQHF
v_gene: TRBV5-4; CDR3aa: CASSKGGQGTGNEQFF
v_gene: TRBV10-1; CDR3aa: CASSPSTGGGTDTQYF
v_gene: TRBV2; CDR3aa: CASTGAGAGEKLFF
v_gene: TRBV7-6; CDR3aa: CASSLEEGSFHEQYF
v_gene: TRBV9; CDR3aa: CASSVGGGGGETQYF
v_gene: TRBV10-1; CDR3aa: CASSEFDRTSRDEQFF
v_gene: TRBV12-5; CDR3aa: CASGPEETQYF
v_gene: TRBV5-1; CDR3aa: CASSFTGSGNQPQHF
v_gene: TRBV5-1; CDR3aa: CASRPGMNYGYTF
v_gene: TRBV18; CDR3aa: CASSPAQGLYGYTF
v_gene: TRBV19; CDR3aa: CASMGGLLGTDTQYF
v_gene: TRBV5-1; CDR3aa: CASSQTGANTGELFF